This TCR beta chain stems from a study of OX40 agonist ivuxolimab in advanced cancers. About the investigation overall: Ivuxolimab was an agonistic, fully human IgG2 monoclonal antibody directed against OX40 (CD134), a costimulatory receptor. Intravenous ivuxolimab was administered to patients every 2 weeks at six dose levels: 0.01, 0.1, 0.3, 1.5, 3 and 10 mg/kg. Of the roughly 51 patients in dose escalation, some 20 had hepatocellular carcinoma, some 15 had melanoma, 9 had renal cell carcinoma and 9 had head and neck cancer. A male proportion of roughly 80% and a mean age of roughly 55 years, ranging from about 20 to 85, were recorded for the dose-escalation cohort. Prior anti-PD-1, anti-PD-L1 or anti-CTLA-4 therapy was permitted, and checkpoint inhibitors had been received by about two fifths of dose-escalation patients. Partial responses occurred in three dose-escalation patients: two with cutaneous melanoma and one with hepatocellular carcinoma. The point of sequencing TCRbeta in the periphery was to test whether ivuxolimab changed TCR sequence diversity and drove clonal T-cell expansion. The monotherapy dose-escalation portion (N of about 57 patients) of the phase I ivuxolimab trial is reported in the paper. The paper as a whole reports these results and caveats: At doses of 0.1 to 3.0 mg/kg, clonal expansion of both CD4+ and CD8+ T cells in blood was seen between baseline and week 6. The antigen specificity of the peripheral T cells that underwent clonal expansion was not determined. In the 0.1-3.0 mg/kg groups, partial responders were among the patients with the lowest normalized peripheral clonal expansion, particularly in CD8+ T cells. After ivuxolimab, CD8+ T cells had more expanded clones than CD4+ T cells on average. Low levels of normalized T-cell clonal expansion were also seen in some nonresponding patients.

To sequence the TCRbeta CDR3 region, genomic DNA was isolated from the sorted cells. The immunoSEQ Assay was used to sequence the TCRbeta CDR3 regions. Here the immuneACCESS table is served through TCRdb, limited to in-frame sequences with V and J called. Missing clones are a known gap in these copies; in checked studies unresolved V genes cover under half, and the rest lacks a known reason. Here the sample has 77,000 or so clones; about nine tenths occur a single time. Together, the top ten hold approximately 11% of the sample. A note on this clone: The antigen it recognizes is unknown. The input lacks base qualities; no much larger clone sits a single base away.

The junction shows trimming of 5 bases on V and 0 bases on J, plus 20 bases between the germline ends. Reading from cysteine to phenylalanine, the CDR3 counts 17 amino acids. Only the CDR3 part of the read is kept: 51 bases, read in frame from the first base. CDR1 and CDR2 are drawn from the germline V gene (reference sequence): PRHDT, FYEKMQ. Patients with a history of autoimmune disease or receiving systemic immunosuppression were excluded from the trial. Peripheral blood for TCR sequencing was drawn from every dose cohort at baseline, at cycle 4 day 1 and at cycle 7 day 1. The samples were drawn from a first-in-human, open-label, multicenter phase I dose-escalation trial of ivuxolimab. Adults with locally advanced or metastatic melanoma, renal cell, hepatocellular, or head and neck squamous cell carcinoma were enrolled in the trial. Before TCR sequencing, CD4+ and CD8+ T cells were separately sorted from peripheral blood.

The TCR originated in an adult with an advanced solid tumor such as melanoma, head and neck, liver or kidney cancer. Sample: CD4+ or CD8+ T cells sorted from blood, taken in a trial of the OX40 agonist ivuxolimab. The chain employs TRBV13 and TRBJ2-7; no D segment can be confidently identified. Here is the DNA: TGTGCCAGCAGCCCTCAGACGAGCATGACAACCTCCTACGAGCAGTACTTC. Its amino acids are CASSPQTSMTTSYEQYF.